The sequence of this TCR beta chain was determined in a study of T cell responses to AZD1222 COVID-19 vaccine. Only in-frame clones appear in the TCRdb table, and some are missing; sequencing was by immunoSEQ multiplex PCR. In the table there are about 140,000 clones, roughly 90% of which are singletons. This CDR3 is 15 amino acids long. Germline loops: CDR1 MNHEY, CDR2 SVGEGT. Trimming took off 4 bases at V and 0 bases at J, with 10 bases between the two ends. The source material was peripheral blood, sampled on day 0 of AZD1222 vaccination. The chain employs TRBV6-2 or TRBV6-3 and TRBJ1-5, with D perhaps matching TRBD1 (6 bases). The clonotype comes from an adult in good health. The CDR3 nucleotides are TGTGCCAGCAGTTCCGCAGGGGTTAGCAATCAGCCCCAGCATTTT. It encodes CASSSAGVSNQPQHF.